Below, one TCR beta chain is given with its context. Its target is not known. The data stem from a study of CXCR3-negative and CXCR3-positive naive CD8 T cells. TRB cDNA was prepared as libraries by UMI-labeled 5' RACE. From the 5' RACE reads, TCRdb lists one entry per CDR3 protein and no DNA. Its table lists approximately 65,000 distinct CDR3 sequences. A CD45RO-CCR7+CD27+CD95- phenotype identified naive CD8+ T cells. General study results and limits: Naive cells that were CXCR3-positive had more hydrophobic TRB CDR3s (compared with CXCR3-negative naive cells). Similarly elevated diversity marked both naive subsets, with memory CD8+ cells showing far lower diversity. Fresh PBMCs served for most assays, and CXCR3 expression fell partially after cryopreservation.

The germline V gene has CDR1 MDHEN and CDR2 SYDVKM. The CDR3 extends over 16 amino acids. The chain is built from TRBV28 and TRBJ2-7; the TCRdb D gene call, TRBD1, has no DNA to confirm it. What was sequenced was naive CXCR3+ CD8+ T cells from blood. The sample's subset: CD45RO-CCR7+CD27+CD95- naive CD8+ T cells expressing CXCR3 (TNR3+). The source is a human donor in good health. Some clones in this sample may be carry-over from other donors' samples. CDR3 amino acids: CASSLLRDRGHKEQYF. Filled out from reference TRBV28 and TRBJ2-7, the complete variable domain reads DVKVTQSSRYLVKRTGEKVFLECVQDMDHENMFWYRQDPGLGLRLIYFSYDVKMKEKGDIPEGYSVSREKKERFSLILESASTNQTSMYLCASSLLRDRGHKEQYFGPGTRLTVT.